This T cell receptor beta chain comes out of a study of control samples from healthy donors and cancer patients. TCRdb's table, derived via immunoSEQ multiplex PCR, lists solely in-frame clones and lacks some. This repertoire shows 80,000 to 100,000 clones, 80% to 95% found once; its top ten account for 2.5% to 3.5%. The CDR3 loop spans 13 amino acids. V was clipped by 6 bases and J by 6 bases; unmatched bases: 5. The J gene is TRBJ1-2, the V gene TRBV12-3 or TRBV12-4, with 9 positions matching TRBD1. The source material was blood. The receptor comes from a human donor in good health. The donor label of this sample is uncertain. The DNA of the CDR3 is TGTGCCAGCAGCCTAACAGGGGGCAATGGCTACACCTTC. This sequence encodes CASSLTGGNGYTF.